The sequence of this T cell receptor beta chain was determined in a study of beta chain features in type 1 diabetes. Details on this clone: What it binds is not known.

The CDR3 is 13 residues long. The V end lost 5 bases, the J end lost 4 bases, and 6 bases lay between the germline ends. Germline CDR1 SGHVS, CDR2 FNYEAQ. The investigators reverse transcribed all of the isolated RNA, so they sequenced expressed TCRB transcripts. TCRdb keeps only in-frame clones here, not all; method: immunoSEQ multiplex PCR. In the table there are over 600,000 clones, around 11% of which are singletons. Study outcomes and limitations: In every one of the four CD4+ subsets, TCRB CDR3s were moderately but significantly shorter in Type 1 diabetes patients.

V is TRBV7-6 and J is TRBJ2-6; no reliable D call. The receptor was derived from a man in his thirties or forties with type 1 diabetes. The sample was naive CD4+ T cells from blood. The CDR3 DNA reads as TGTGCCAGCAGCCCCGGAGGGGCCAACGTCCTGACTTTC. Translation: CASSPGGANVLTF.